This TCR beta chain emerged from a study of yellow fever vaccine responses in identical twins. Whole-study results and caveats: Twins' vaccine T cell response reportedly gave the appearance of partial convergence and partial personalization.

There are 16 residues in the CDR3. V trimming: 0 bases; J trimming: 5 bases; junction bases outside the gene matches: 9. Germline V CDR1 and CDR2: LGHNA, YSLEER. Via MiXCR, TCRdb re-called the RT-PCR reads, giving one row per CDR3 protein. The table lists under 3,000 distinct CDR3 sequences, 85% to 90% of them singletons. This clonotype was counted once. Antigen unknown. The sequence was obtained from a woman younger than 35 who received the yellow fever vaccine. This specimen consisted of T cells from blood (PBMCs), unsorted or a sorted subset (not recorded which), obtained before or after yellow fever vaccination (not recorded which). The gene calls are TRBV4-3 and TRBJ1-1, with 7 bases lining up with TRBD1. In DNA, the CDR3 is TGCGCCAGCAGCCAAGATCGCGACAGGGTTTTGACTGAAGCTTTCTTT. Translated, it gives CASSQDRDRVLTEAFF.